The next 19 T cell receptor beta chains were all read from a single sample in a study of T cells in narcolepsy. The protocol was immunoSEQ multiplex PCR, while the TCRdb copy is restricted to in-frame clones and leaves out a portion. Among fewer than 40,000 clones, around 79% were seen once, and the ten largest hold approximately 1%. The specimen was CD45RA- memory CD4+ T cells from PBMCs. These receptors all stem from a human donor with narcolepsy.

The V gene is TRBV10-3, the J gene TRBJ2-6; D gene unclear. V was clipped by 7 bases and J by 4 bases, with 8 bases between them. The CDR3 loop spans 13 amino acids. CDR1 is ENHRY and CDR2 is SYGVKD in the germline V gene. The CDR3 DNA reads TGTGCCATCACAGCTCTGGGGGCCAACGTCCTGACTTTC. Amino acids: CAITALGANVLTF.

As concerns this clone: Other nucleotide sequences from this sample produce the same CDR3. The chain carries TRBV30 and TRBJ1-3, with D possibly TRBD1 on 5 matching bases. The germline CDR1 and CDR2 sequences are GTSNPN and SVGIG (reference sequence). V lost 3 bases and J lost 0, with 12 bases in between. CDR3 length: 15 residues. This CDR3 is CAWSRDSGSGNTIYF. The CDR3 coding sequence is TGTGCCTGGAGCCGGGACTCCGGCTCTGGAAACACCATATATTTT.

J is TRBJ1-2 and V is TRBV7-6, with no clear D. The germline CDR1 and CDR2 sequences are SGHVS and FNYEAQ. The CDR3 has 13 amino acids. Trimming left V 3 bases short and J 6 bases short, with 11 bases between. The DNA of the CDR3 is TGTGCCAGCAGCTTGTGGCAGGCAGATGGCTACACCTTC. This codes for CASSLWQADGYTF.

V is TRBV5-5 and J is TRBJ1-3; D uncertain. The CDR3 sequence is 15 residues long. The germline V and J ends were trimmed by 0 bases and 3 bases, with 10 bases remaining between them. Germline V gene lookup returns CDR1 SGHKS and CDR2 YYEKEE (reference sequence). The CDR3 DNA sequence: TGTGCCAGCAGCTTGGAGGGAATCTTTGGAAACACCATATATTTT. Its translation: CASSLEGIFGNTIYF.

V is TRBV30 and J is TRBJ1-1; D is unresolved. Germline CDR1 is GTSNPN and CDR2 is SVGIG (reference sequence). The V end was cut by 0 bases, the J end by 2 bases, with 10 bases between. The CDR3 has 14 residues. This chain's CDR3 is CAWSVKAINTEAFF. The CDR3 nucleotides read TGTGCCTGGAGTGTGAAGGCTATAAACACTGAAGCTTTCTTT.

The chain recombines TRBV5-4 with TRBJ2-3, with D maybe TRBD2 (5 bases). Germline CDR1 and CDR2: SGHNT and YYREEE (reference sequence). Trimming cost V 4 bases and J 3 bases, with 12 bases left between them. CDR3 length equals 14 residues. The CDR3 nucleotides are TGTGCCAGCAGCCGAGCGGCCAAGACAGATACGCAGTATTTT. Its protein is CASSRAAKTDTQYF.

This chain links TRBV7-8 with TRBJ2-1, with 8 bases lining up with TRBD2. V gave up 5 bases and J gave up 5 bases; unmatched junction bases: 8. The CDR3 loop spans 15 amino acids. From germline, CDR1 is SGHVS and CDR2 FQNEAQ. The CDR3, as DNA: TGTGCCAGCAGCCCTGAGGCGGGAGGTAACAATGAGCAGTTCTTC. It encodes CASSPEAGGNNEQFF.

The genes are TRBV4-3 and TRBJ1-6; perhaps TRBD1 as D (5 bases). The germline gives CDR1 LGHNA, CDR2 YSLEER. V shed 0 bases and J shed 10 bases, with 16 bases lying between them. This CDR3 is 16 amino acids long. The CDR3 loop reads CASSQDAGRVLSPLHF. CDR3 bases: TGCGCCAGCAGCCAAGATGCGGGCAGGGTCCTATCACCCCTCCACTTT.

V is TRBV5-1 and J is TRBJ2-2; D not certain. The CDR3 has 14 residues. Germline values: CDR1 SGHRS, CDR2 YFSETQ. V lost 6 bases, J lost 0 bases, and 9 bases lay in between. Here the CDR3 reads CASTARTNTGELFF. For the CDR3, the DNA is TGCGCCAGCACGGCCAGGACGAACACCGGGGAGCTGTTTTTT.

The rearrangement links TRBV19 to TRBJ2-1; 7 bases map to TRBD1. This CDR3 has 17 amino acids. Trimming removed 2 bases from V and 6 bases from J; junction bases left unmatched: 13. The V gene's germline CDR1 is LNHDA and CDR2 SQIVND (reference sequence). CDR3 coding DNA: TGTGCCAGTAGTATATCCAAAGGGGGCTCTACAGCCAATGAGCAGTTCTTC. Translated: CASSISKGGSTANEQFF.

The CDR3 DNA sequence: TGTGCCAGCAGCCAGAGGGGAGCCTACGAGCAGTACTTC. Its protein product is CASSQRGAYEQYF. The rearrangement links TRBV5-4 to TRBJ2-7; D might be TRBD1 or TRBD2, each matching 5 bases. CDR1 SGHNT and CDR2 YYREEE come from the germline V gene (reference sequence). V shed 4 bases and J shed 2 bases, with 10 bases lying between them. The CDR3 contains 13 residues.

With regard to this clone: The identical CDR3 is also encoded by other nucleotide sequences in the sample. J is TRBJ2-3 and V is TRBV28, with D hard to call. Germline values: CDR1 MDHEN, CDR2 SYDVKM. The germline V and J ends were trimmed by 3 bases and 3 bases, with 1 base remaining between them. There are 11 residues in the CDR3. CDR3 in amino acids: CASSLTDTQYF. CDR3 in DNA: TGTGCCAGCAGTTTGACAGATACGCAGTATTTT. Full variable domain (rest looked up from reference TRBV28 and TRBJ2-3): DVKVTQSSRYLVKRTGEKVFLECVQDMDHENMFWYRQDPGLGLRLIYFSYDVKMKEKGDIPEGYSVSREKKERFSLILESASTNQTSMYLCASSLTDTQYFGPGTRLTVL.

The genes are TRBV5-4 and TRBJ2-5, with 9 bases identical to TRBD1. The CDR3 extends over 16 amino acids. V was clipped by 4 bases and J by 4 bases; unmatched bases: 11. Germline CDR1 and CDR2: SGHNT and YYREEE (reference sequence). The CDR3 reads CASSPSGTGIRETQYF. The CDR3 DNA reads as TGTGCCAGCAGCCCCTCCGGGACAGGGATTCGAGAGACCCAGTACTTC.

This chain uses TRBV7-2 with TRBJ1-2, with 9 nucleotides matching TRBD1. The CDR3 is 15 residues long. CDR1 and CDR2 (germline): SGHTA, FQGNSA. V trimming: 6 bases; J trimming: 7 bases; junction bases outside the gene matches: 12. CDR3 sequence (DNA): TGTGCCAGCAGTCGCAACCGGGACAGGGCCCTTGGCTACACCTTC. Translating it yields CASSRNRDRALGYTF.

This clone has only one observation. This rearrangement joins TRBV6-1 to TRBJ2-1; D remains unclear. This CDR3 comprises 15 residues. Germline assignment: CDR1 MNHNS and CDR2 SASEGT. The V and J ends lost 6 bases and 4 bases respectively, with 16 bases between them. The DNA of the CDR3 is TGTGCCAGCAGACGCCCGCCGAACACATACAATGAGCAGTTCTTC. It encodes CASRRPPNTYNEQFF.

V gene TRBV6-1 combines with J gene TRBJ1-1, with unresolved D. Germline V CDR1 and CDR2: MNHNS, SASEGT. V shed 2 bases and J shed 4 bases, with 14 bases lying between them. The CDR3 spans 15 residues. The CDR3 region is CASSENLHASTEAFF. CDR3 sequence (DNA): TGTGCCAGCAGTGAAAATTTACATGCGAGCACTGAAGCTTTCTTT.

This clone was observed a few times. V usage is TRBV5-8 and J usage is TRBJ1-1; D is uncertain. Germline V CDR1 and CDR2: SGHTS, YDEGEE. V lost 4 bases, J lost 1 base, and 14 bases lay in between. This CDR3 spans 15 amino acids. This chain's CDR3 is CASSTRAGRNTEAFF. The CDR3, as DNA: TGTGCCAGCAGCACCCGGGCCGGACGGAACACTGAAGCTTTCTTT.

In nucleotides, the CDR3 is TGTGCCAGTAGTATAGATAGTAGGGGAACTGAAGCTTTCTTT. It yields the protein CASSIDSRGTEAFF. V usage is TRBV19 and J usage is TRBJ1-1, with D maybe TRBD1 (5 bases). This CDR3 is built from 14 residues. Trimming cost V 0 bases and J 5 bases, with 10 bases left between them. The V gene's germline CDR1 is LNHDA and CDR2 SQIVND (reference sequence).

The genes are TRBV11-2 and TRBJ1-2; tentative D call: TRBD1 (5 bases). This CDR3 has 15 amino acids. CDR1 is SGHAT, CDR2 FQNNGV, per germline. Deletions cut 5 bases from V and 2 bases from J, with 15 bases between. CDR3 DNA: TGTGCCAGCAGCCCCATTCGGACACCAAACTATGGCTACACCTTC. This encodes CASSPIRTPNYGYTF.